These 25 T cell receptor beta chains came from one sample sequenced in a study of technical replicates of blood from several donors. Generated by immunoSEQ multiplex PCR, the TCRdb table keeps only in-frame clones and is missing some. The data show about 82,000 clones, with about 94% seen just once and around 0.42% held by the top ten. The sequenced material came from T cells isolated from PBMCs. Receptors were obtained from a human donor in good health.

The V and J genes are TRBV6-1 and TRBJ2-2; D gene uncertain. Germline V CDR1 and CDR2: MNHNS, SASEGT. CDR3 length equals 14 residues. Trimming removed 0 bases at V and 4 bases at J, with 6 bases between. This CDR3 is CASSEAYSTGELFF. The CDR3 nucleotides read TGTGCCAGCAGTGAAGCGTATAGCACCGGGGAGCTGTTTTTT.

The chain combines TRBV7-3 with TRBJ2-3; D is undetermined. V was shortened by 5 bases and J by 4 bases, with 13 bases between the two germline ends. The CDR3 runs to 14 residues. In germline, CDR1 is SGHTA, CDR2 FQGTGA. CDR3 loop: CASSKTTLADTQYF. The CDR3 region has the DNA TGTGCCAGCAGCAAAACTACGCTGGCAGATACGCAGTATTTT.

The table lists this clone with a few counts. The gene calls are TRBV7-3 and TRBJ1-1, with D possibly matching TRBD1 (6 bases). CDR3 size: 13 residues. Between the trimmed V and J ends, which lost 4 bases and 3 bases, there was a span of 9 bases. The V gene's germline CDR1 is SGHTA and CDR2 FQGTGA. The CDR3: CASSWDKDTEAFF. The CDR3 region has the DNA TGTGCCAGCAGCTGGGACAAGGACACTGAAGCTTTCTTT. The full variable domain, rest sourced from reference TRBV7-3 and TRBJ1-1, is GAGVSQTPSNKVTEKGKYVELRCDPISGHTALYWYRQSLGQGPEFLIYFQGTGAADDSGLPNDRFFAVRPEGSVSTLKIQRTERGDSAVYLCASSWDKDTEAFFGQGTRLTVV.

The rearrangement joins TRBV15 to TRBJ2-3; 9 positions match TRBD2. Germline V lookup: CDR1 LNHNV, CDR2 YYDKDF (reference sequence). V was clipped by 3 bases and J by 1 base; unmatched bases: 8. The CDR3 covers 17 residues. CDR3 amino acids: CATSSPIIAGGTDTQYF. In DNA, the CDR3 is TGTGCCACCAGCAGTCCGATAATAGCGGGAGGCACAGATACGCAGTATTTT.

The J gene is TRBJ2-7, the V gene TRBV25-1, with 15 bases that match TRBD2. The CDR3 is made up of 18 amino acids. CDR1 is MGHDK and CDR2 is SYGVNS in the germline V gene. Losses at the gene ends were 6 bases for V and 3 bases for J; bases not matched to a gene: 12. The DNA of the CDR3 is TGTGCCAGCAGCCCGATGGGACTAGCGGGAGGACTAAACTACGAGCAGTACTTC. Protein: CASSPMGLAGGLNYEQYF.

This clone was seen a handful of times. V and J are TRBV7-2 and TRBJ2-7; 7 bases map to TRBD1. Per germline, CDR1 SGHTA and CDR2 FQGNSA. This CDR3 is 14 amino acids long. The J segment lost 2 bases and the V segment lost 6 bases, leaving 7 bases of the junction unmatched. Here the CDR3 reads CASRGPGQPYEQYF. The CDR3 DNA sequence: TGTGCCAGCAGGGGTCCGGGACAGCCCTACGAGCAGTACTTC.

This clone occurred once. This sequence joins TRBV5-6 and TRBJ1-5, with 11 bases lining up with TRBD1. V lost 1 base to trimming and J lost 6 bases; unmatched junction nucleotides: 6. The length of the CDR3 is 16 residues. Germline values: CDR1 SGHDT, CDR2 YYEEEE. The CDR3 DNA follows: TGTGCCAGCAGCTTGCTTAGGGACAGGGGGTTTCAGCCCCAGCATTTT. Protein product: CASSLLRDRGFQPQHF.

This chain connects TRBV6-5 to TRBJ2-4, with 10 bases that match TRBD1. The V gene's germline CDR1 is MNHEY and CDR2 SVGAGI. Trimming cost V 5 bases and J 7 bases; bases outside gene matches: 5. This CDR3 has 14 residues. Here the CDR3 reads CASSRQGARNIQYF. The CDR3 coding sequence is TGTGCCAGCAGTCGACAGGGGGCGCGGAACATTCAGTACTTC.

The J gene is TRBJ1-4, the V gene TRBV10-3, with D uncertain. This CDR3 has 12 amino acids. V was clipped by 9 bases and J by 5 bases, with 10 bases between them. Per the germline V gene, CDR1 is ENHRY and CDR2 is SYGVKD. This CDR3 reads CAIQEPNEKLFF. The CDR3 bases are TGTGCCATTCAGGAACCCAATGAAAAACTGTTTTTT.

The chain's CDR3 is CASSQAGPAGETYEQYF. The CDR3, as DNA: TGCGCCAGCAGCCAAGCAGGGCCAGCGGGAGAGACCTACGAGCAGTACTTC. V usage is TRBV4-3 and J usage is TRBJ2-7; TRBD2 matches at 8 bases. There are 17 residues in the CDR3. Germline trimming cut 1 base from V and 2 bases from J; bases unmatched to any gene: 10. CDR1 LGHNA and CDR2 YSLEER come from the germline V gene.

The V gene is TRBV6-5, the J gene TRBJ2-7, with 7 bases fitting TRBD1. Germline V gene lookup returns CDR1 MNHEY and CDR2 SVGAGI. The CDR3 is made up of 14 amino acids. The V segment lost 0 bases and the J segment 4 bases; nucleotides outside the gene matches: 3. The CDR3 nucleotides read TGTGCCAGCAGTTACTCCGGGACAGAGTACGAGCAGTACTTC. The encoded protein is CASSYSGTEYEQYF.

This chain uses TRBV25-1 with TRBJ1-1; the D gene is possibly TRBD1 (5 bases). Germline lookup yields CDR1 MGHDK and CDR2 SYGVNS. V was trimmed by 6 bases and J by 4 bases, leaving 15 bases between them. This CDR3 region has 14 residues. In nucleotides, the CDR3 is TGTGCCAGCAGCCGCAAAGGGGTATTCACTGAAGCTTTCTTT. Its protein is CASSRKGVFTEAFF.

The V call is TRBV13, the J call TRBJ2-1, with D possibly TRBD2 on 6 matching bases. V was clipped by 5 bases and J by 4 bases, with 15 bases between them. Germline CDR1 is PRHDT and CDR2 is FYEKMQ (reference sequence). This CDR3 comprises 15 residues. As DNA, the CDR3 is TGTGCCAGCAGCCCCGTACCAGGGACTTACAATGAGCAGTTCTTC. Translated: CASSPVPGTYNEQFF.

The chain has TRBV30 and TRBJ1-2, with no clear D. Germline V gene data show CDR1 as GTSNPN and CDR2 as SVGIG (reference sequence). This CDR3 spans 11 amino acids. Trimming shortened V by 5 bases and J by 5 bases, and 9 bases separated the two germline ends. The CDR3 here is CAWGQLYGYTF. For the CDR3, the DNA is TGTGCCTGGGGCCAGTTATATGGCTACACCTTC.

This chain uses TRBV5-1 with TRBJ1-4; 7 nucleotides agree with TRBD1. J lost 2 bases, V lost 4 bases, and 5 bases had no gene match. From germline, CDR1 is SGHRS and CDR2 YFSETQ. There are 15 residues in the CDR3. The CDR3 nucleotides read TGCGCCAGCAGCCAGGGGGAGGCCACTAATGAAAAACTGTTTTTT. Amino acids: CASSQGEATNEKLFF. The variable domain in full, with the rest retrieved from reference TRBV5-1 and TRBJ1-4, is KAGVTQTPRYLIKTRGQQVTLSCSPISGHRSVSWYQQTPGQGLQFLFEYFSETQRNKGNFPGRFSGRQFSNSRSEMNVSTLELGDSALYLCASSQGEATNEKLFFGSGTQLSVL.

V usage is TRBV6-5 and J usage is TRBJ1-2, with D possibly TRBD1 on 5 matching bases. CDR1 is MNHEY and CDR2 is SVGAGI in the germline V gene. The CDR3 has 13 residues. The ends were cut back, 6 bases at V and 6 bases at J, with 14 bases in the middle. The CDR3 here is CASREGRRDGYTF. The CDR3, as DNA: TGTGCCAGCAGGGAGGGGCGGAGGGATGGCTACACCTTC.

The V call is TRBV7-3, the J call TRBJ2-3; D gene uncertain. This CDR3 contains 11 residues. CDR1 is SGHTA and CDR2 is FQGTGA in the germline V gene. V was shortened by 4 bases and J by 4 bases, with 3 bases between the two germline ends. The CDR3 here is CASSSADTQYF. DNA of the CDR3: TGTGCCAGCAGCTCCGCAGATACGCAGTATTTT.

This CDR3 reads CAWSAAVGISGANVLTF. The CDR3 DNA follows: TGTGCCTGGAGTGCGGCAGTCGGGATTTCTGGGGCCAACGTCCTGACTTTC. The chain joins TRBV30 to TRBJ2-6; D is possibly TRBD2 (5 bases). There are 17 residues in the CDR3. The germline V gene has CDR1 GTSNPN and CDR2 SVGIG (reference sequence). Between the trimmed V and J ends, which lost 1 base and 1 base, there was a span of 14 bases. The whole variable domain, remainder taken from reference TRBV30 and TRBJ2-6, is SQTIHQWPATLVQPVGSPLSLECTVEGTSNPNLYWYRQAAGRGLQLLFYSVGIGQISSEVPQNLSASRPQDRQFILSSKKLLLSDSGFYLCAWSAAVGISGANVLTFGAGSRLTVL.

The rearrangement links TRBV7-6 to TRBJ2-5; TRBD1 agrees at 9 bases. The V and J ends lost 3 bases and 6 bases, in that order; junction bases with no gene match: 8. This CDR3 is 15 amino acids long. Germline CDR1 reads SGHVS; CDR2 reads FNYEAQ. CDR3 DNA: TGTGCCAGCAGCTTGGGACAGGGAGTCGTGAAGACCCAGTACTTC. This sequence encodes CASSLGQGVVKTQYF.

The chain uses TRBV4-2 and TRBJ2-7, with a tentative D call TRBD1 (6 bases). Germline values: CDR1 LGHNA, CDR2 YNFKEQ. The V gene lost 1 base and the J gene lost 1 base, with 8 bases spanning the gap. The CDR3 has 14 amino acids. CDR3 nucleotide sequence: TGTGCCAGCAGCCAAGGTGACAGGTCCTACGAGCAGTACTTC. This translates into CASSQGDRSYEQYF.

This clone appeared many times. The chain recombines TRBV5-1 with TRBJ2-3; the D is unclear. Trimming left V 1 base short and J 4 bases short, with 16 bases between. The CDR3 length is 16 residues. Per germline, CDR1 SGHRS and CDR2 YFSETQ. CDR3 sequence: CASSLSGGALPDTQYF. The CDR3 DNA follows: TGCGCCAGCAGCTTGTCTGGTGGAGCTCTCCCAGATACGCAGTATTTT.

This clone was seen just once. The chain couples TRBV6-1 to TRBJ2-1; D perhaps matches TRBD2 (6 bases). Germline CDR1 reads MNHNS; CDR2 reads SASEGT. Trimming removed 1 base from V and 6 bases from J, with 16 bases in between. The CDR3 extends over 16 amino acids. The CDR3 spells CASSEGEDGYSNEQFF. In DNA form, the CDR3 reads TGTGCCAGCAGTGAAGGGGAGGACGGGTACTCCAATGAGCAGTTCTTC.

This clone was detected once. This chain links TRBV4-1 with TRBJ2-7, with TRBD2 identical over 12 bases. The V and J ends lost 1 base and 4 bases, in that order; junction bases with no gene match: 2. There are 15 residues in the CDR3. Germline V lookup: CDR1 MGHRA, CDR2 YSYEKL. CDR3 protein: CASSQGLAGVYEQYF. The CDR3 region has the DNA TGCGCCAGCAGCCAAGGACTAGCGGGAGTATACGAGCAGTACTTC.

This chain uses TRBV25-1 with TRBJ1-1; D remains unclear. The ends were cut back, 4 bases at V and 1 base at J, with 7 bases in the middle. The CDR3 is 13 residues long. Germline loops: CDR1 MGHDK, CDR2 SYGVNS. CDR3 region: CASSGSTNTEAFF. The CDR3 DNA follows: TGTGCCAGCAGTGGGAGTACGAACACTGAAGCTTTCTTT. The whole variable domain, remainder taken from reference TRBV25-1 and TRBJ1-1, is EADIYQTPRYLVIGTGKKITLECSQTMGHDKMYWYQQDPGMELHLIHYSYGVNSTEKGDLSSESTVSRIRTEHFPLTLESARPSHTSQYLCASSGSTNTEAFFGQGTRLTVV.

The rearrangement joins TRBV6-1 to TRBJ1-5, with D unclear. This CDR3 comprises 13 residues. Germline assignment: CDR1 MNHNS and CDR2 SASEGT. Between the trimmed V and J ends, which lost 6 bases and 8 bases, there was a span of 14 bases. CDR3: CASSEPGVEPQHF. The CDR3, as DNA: TGTGCCAGCAGCGAACCGGGAGTAGAGCCCCAGCATTTT.